Presented here are 7 T cell receptor beta chains from one specimen sequenced in a study of T-cell reconstitution after alpha-beta-depleted transplantation in children. Unique molecular identifiers were used in preparing the TCRbeta library. MiXCR was run by TCRdb on the PCR reads, yielding one entry per CDR3 protein. The sample holds around 250,000 distinct CDR3 sequences, more than 9% seen once. Here the sequenced sample was PBMCs from the stem cell graft donor, taken from the stem cell graft. These receptors all stem from a human donor who donated a stem cell graft to a child with SCID.

This clonotype has a count of ten or more. V and J are TRBV29-1 and TRBJ2-1; TRBD1 agrees at 7 bases. Trimming at V came to 7 bases and at J to 8 bases, leaving 8 bases not matched to a gene. This CDR3 has 12 amino acids. The germline V gene encodes CDR1 SQVTM and CDR2 ANQGSEA. The DNA for the CDR3 is TGCAGCGCGAGACAGGGTTTTTATGAGCAGTTCTTC. This encodes CSARQGFYEQFF.

The chain has TRBV10-3 and TRBJ2-2; TRBD1 matches 7 bases. The CDR3 is made up of 15 amino acids. Losses at the gene ends were 5 bases for V and 4 bases for J; bases not matched to a gene: 7. Germline CDR1 ENHRY, CDR2 SYGVKD. This CDR3 reads CAISLKRTGTGELFF. CDR3 sequence (DNA): TGTGCCATCAGTCTTAAGAGGACAGGCACCGGGGAGCTGTTTTTT.

The chain links TRBV5-1 to TRBJ2-3; TRBD2 aligns across 10 bases. Looked up from germline, CDR1 is SGHRS and CDR2 is YFSETQ. The junction had 5 bases not matched to a gene; V was cut back by 5 bases and J by 5 bases. The CDR3 is 14 amino acids. This CDR3 is CASRLAGGGDTQYF. The CDR3 DNA reads as TGCGCCAGCAGGTTAGCGGGGGGTGGAGATACGCAGTATTTT.

At least ten counts were recorded for this clonotype. This chain uses TRBV5-1 with TRBJ2-1, with 12 bases aligning to TRBD1. The junction had 2 bases not matched to a gene; V was cut back by 0 bases and J by 4 bases. The CDR3 length is 16 residues. Germline V gene lookup returns CDR1 SGHRS and CDR2 YFSETQ. CDR3 loop: CASSLGDRGLYNEQFF. CDR3 nucleotide sequence: TGCGCCAGCAGCTTGGGGGACAGGGGGCTTTACAATGAGCAGTTCTTC.

This sequence joins TRBV4-1 and TRBJ2-1; 8 positions match TRBD2. Germline V lookup: CDR1 MGHRA, CDR2 YSYEKL. The junction had 3 bases not matched to a gene; V was cut back by 3 bases and J by 8 bases. This CDR3 comprises 13 residues. CDR3 bases: TGCGCCAGCAGCCATCCCGGGGGGGATGAGCAGTTCTTC. Amino acids: CASSHPGGDEQFF.

This clonotype was seen only a few times. This chain joins TRBV5-1 and TRBJ2-7; D uncertain. The CDR3 totals 18 residues. Germline loops: CDR1 SGHRS, CDR2 YFSETQ. V was clipped by 2 bases and J by 4 bases, with 25 bases between them. For the CDR3, the DNA is TGCGCCAGCAGCTTTCTCCCCTCCGCCTACCGGGTGGGTTACGAGCAGTACTTC. Protein: CASSFLPSAYRVGYEQYF.

The chain carries TRBV28 and TRBJ2-7; 11 nucleotides agree with TRBD2. Germline CDR1 MDHEN, CDR2 SYDVKM. With V trimmed by 5 bases and J by 0 bases, 3 bases remained unmatched. The CDR3 contains 15 residues. The CDR3 region is CASSGTSGGSYEQYF. CDR3 in DNA: TGTGCCAGCAGTGGAACTAGCGGGGGCTCCTACGAGCAGTACTTC.